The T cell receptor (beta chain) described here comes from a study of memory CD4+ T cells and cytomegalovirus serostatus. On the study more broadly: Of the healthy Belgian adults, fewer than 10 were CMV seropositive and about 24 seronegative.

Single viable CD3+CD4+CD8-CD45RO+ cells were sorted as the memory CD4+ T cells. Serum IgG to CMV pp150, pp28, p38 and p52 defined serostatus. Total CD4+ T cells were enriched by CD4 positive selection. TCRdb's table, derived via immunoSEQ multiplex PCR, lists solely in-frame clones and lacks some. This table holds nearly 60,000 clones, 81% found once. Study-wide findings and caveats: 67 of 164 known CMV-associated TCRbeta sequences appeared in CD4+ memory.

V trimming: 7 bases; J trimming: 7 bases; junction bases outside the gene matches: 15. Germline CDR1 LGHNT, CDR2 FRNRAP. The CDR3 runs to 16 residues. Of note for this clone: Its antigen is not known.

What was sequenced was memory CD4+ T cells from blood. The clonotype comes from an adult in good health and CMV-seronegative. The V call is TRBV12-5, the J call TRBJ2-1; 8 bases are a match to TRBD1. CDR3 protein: CASAPSAGGADNEQFF. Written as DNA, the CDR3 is TGTGCTAGTGCCCCCTCAGCAGGGGGCGCGGATAATGAGCAGTTCTTC.